These T cell receptor beta chains were read from a single sample in a study of identical twins. Via MiXCR, TCRdb re-called the 5' RACE reads, giving one row per CDR3 protein. The table records around 230,000 distinct CDR3 sequences, 6.5% to 8% of them present only once. These data are also associated with another study on T cells expressing NK-cell markers.

Specimen: CD8+ T cells sorted from blood. These receptors all come from a woman aged 18-30 years in good health. The CDR3 runs from the conserved cysteine through the conserved F or W. The D gene is left open where the match is weak. The listing skips clone size in some rows; elsewhere it reads once, few, many or a size class.

v_call	d_call	clone_size	j_call	cdr3_aa	cdr3_nt
TRBV12-3/TRBV12-4	TRBD2	many	TRBJ2-5	CASSDGLAGEETQYF	TGTGCCAGCAGTGATGGACTAGCGGGAGAAGAGACCCAGTACTTC
TRBV12-3/TRBV12-4	NA	few	TRBJ2-3	CASSLVSVDTQYF	TGTGCCAGCAGTTTAGTGTCCGTTGATACGCAGTATTTT
TRBV27	NA	many	TRBJ1-1	CASSLSGYTEAFF	TGTGCCAGCAGTTTATCGGGGTACACTGAAGCTTTCTTT
TRBV12-3/TRBV12-4	NA	many	TRBJ2-1	CAGGLNNEQFF	TGTGCCGGTGGTCTAAACAATGAGCAGTTCTTC
TRBV7-9	NA	NA	TRBJ2-7	CASSPQYHLLYEQYF	TGTGCCAGCAGCCCCCAATACCACCTCCTCTACGAGCAGTACTTC
TRBV12-3/TRBV12-4	NA	many	TRBJ2-1	CASSSLNEQFF	TGTGCCAGCAGTTCCCTGAATGAGCAGTTCTTC
TRBV29-1	NA	few	TRBJ2-5	CSGSGQETQYF	TGCAGCGGGTCGGGCCAAGAGACCCAGTACTTC
TRBV20-1	TRBD2	NA	TRBJ2-3	CSADSGTPTDTQYF	TGCAGTGCTGACAGCGGGACCCCCACAGATACGCAGTATTTT
TRBV7-9	NA	few	TRBJ2-1	CASSRVMRVSRNEQFF	TGTGCCAGCAGCCGAGTGATGCGGGTGTCGCGTAATGAGCAGTTCTTC
TRBV12-3/TRBV12-4	TRBD2	few	TRBJ2-2	CAATSAGELFF	TGTGCCGCGACTAGCGCCGGGGAGCTGTTTTTT
TRBV2	NA	NA	TRBJ1-2	CASSEFRVNYGYTF	TGTGCCAGCAGTGAATTCAGGGTTAACTATGGCTACACCTTC
TRBV9	NA	many	TRBJ2-4	CASSVEGGLDIQYF	TGTGCCAGCAGCGTAGAAGGAGGGTTAGACATTCAGTACTTC
TRBV11-2	TRBD2	NA	TRBJ2-5	CASSLGLAGTQKETQYF	TGTGCCAGCAGCTTAGGACTAGCGGGAACCCAAAAAGAGACCCAGTACTTC
TRBV27	TRBD1	few	TRBJ1-1	CASGDSPREAFF	TGTGCCAGCGGGGACAGCCCGAGGGAAGCTTTCTTT
TRBV14	NA	many	TRBJ2-2	CASSHGVVSNTGELFF	TGTGCCAGCAGCCATGGGGTGGTCTCGAACACCGGGGAGCTGTTTTTT
TRBV21-1	NA	NA	TRBJ1-5	CASSQGRDDQPQHF	TGTGCCAGCAGTCAAGGCAGGGACGATCAGCCCCAGCATTTT
TRBV6-1	TRBD1	NA	TRBJ1-5	CASSTGTGGQPQHF	TGTGCCAGCAGTACCGGGACAGGGGGTCAGCCCCAGCATTTT
TRBV29-1	NA	NA	TRBJ1-2	CSVVQGTFYTF	TGCAGCGTTGTACAGGGCACCTTCTACACCTTC
TRBV6-1	TRBD1	many	TRBJ1-2	CASSETGGVLPYGYTF	TGTGCCAGCAGTGAGACAGGGGGAGTTCTCCCCTATGGCTACACCTTC
TRBV30	NA	NA	TRBJ1-1	CAWSSGGANTEAFF	TGTGCCTGGAGTTCGGGGGGGGCGAACACTGAAGCTTTCTTT
TRBV27	NA	many	TRBJ2-7	CASSLLRPVYEQYF	TGTGCCAGCAGTTTATTACGTCCGGTCTACGAGCAGTACTTC
TRBV10-3	NA	few	TRBJ2-7	CAISDRARDEQYF	TGTGCCATCAGTGATAGAGCGAGGGACGAGCAGTACTTC
TRBV4-3	NA	NA	TRBJ2-7	CASSQERFVYYEQYF	TGCGCCAGCAGCCAAGAGAGGTTTGTATACTACGAGCAGTACTTC
TRBV4-1	NA	few	TRBJ2-7	CASSFRTKDYEQYF	TGCGCCAGCAGCTTTCGGACTAAAGACTACGAGCAGTACTTC
TRBV25-1	NA	few	TRBJ1-1	CASSEGRGPTEAFF	TGTGCCAGCAGTGAAGGAAGAGGACCCACTGAAGCTTTCTTT
TRBV6-1	NA	few	TRBJ2-3	CASSPNLGTDTQYF	TGTGCCAGCAGTCCTAACTTGGGCACAGATACGCAGTATTTT
TRBV7-2	TRBD2	NA	TRBJ2-3	CASSPGGAADTQYF	TGTGCCAGCAGCCCGGGAGGGGCCGCAGATACGCAGTATTTT
TRBV15	NA	few	TRBJ2-7	CATSREGGSHEQYF	TGTGCCACCAGCAGAGAGGGCGGCTCCCACGAGCAGTACTTC
TRBV27	TRBD1	many	TRBJ1-2	CASSWDRNYGYTF	TGTGCCAGCAGTTGGGACAGAAACTATGGCTACACCTTC
TRBV9	NA	NA	TRBJ2-7	CASSPPGWSYEQYF	TGTGCCAGCAGCCCCCCGGGGTGGTCCTACGAGCAGTACTTC
TRBV20-1	NA	NA	TRBJ1-1	CGCRNTEAFF	TGCGGGTGCCGGAACACTGAAGCTTTCTTT
TRBV20-1	NA	few	TRBJ2-7	CSGGVSSYEQYF	TGCAGTGGGGGGGTCAGCTCCTACGAGCAGTACTTC
TRBV27	NA	few	TRBJ2-1	CASGPINEQFF	TGTGCCAGCGGACCGATCAATGAGCAGTTCTTC
TRBV4-1	NA	NA	TRBJ2-5	CASSQGFVFTVQETQYF	TGCGCCAGCAGCCAAGGGTTTGTATTTACTGTCCAAGAGACCCAGTACTTC
TRBV12-3/TRBV12-4	NA	many	TRBJ1-4	CASSLQGGEKLFF	TGTGCCAGCAGTTTACAGGGTGGTGAAAAACTGTTTTTT
TRBV6-1	NA	few	TRBJ2-2	CATHLLYGETGELFF	TGTGCCACCCACTTATTATACGGAGAAACCGGGGAGCTGTTTTTT
TRBV5-1	NA	NA	TRBJ2-3	CASSFRGADTQYF	TGCGCCAGCAGCTTCCGTGGGGCAGATACGCAGTATTTT
TRBV13	TRBD2	NA	TRBJ2-4	CASSFLGGAKNIQYF	TGTGCCAGCAGCTTCCTCGGGGGGGCCAAAAACATTCAGTACTTC
TRBV9	NA	few	TRBJ2-7	CASSLNERFYEQYF	TGTGCCAGCAGCCTGAATGAGCGGTTCTACGAGCAGTACTTC
TRBV7-4	TRBD1	few	TRBJ1-2	CASGKGAHHYGYTF	TGTGCCAGCGGAAAGGGGGCCCACCACTATGGCTACACCTTC
TRBV12-3/TRBV12-4	NA	few	TRBJ2-3	CASSFSDTSTDTQYF	TGTGCCAGCAGTTTCAGCGACACTAGCACAGATACGCAGTATTTT
TRBV5-5	TRBD1	NA	TRBJ1-2	CASSARWDREDGYTF	TGTGCCAGCAGCGCCCGATGGGACAGGGAGGATGGCTACACCTTC
TRBV12-5	NA	many	TRBJ1-1	CASRVYMNTEAFF	TGTGCTAGTCGGGTTTACATGAACACTGAAGCTTTCTTT
TRBV27	NA	few	TRBJ1-2	CASAVGGFYGYTF	TGTGCCAGCGCCGTGGGAGGTTTCTATGGCTACACCTTC
TRBV20-1	TRBD2	NA	TRBJ2-1	CSAGGGTSGRSYNEQFF	TGCAGTGCTGGGGGGGGGACTAGCGGGAGAAGTTACAATGAGCAGTTCTTC
TRBV2	TRBD1	few	TRBJ2-1	CASEGQYNEQFF	TGTGCCAGCGAGGGACAGTACAATGAGCAGTTCTTC
TRBV3-1	TRBD1	many	TRBJ2-7	CASSQVTGSYEQYF	TGTGCCAGCAGCCAAGTGACAGGGTCCTACGAGCAGTACTTC
TRBV11-2	TRBD2	few	TRBJ2-1	CASSLATSGSKDEQFF	TGTGCCAGCAGCTTAGCGACTAGCGGGAGTAAGGATGAGCAGTTCTTC
TRBV11-2	NA	few	TRBJ2-1	CASSAALASSYNEQFF	TGTGCCAGCAGCGCTGCTCTAGCGAGCTCCTACAATGAGCAGTTCTTC
TRBV14	NA	many	TRBJ2-3	CASSRLKRDTQYF	TGTGCCAGCAGCCGCCTAAAAAGGGATACGCAGTATTTT
TRBV29-1	NA	NA	TRBJ2-1	CSVNNGVDNEQFF	TGCAGCGTTAATAACGGGGTTGACAATGAGCAGTTCTTC
TRBV9	NA	few	TRBJ2-1	CASSVGHNEQFF	TGTGCCAGCAGCGTAGGTCATAATGAGCAGTTCTTC
TRBV19	NA	few	TRBJ2-7	CASSIKGGHEQYF	TGTGCCAGTAGTATAAAGGGGGGCCACGAGCAGTACTTC
TRBV25-1	NA	few	TRBJ2-1	CASSPWGRGTESSYNEQFF	TGTGCCAGCAGCCCCTGGGGCCGGGGGACGGAGAGCTCCTACAATGAGCAGTTCTTC
TRBV27	TRBD2	NA	TRBJ2-1	CASSYGGFWNEQFF	TGTGCCAGCAGTTACGGGGGGTTCTGGAATGAGCAGTTCTTC
TRBV24-1	TRBD2	few	TRBJ2-1	CATRGGGDDEQFF	TGTGCCACACGGGGGGGCGGGGACGATGAGCAGTTCTTC
TRBV20-1	NA	NA	TRBJ2-3	CSAKPGPSPTDTQYF	TGCAGTGCCAAGCCGGGACCATCCCCTACAGATACGCAGTATTTT
TRBV3-1	NA	NA	TRBJ2-2	CASSPPYETGELFF	TGTGCCAGCAGCCCCCCGTATGAGACCGGGGAGCTGTTTTTT
TRBV7-2	NA	NA	TRBJ1-2	CASSTNYGYTF	TGTGCCAGCAGCACTAACTATGGCTACACCTTC